The 6 T cell receptor beta chains below all came from one sample that was sequenced in a study of blood T cell repertoires in COVID-19 (TCRdb year 2020). Library preparation used the immunoSEQ multiplex PCR assay. TCRdb mirrors the immuneACCESS table, restricted to in-frame sequences. Some clones are absent from its copies; in checked studies, under half trace to an unresolved V gene, and the reason for the others is unknown. In this sample the table shows under 100,000 clones, about 89% of which occur a single time. The ten largest make up 4.5% to 6.5% of the sample. Sequenced material: peripheral blood. The receptors here all came from a man aged 55 to 70 with COVID-19, enrolled during active disease.

This chain connects TRBV29-1 to TRBJ1-2, with 9 bases identical to TRBD1. Trimming at V came to 4 bases and at J to 2 bases, leaving 5 bases not matched to a gene. Germline assignment: CDR1 SQVTM and CDR2 ANQGSEA. The CDR3 totals 14 residues. CDR3 DNA sequence: TGCAGCGTTGGGGACAGGGCCCTAAACTATGGCTACACCTTC. Translated: CSVGDRALNYGYTF.

This sequence joins TRBV18 and TRBJ2-7, with 11 bases lining up with TRBD2. Germline lookup yields CDR1 KGHSH and CDR2 LQKENI. The CDR3 runs 15 residues. V trimming: 5 bases; J trimming: 3 bases; junction bases outside the gene matches: 6. As DNA, the CDR3 is TGTGCCAGCTCAACACTAGCGGGAGCCCACTACGAGCAGTACTTC. Translating it yields CASSTLAGAHYEQYF.

The V gene is TRBV11-2, the J gene TRBJ2-7, with 7 bases matching TRBD2. The trim removed 1 base at V and 2 bases at J, leaving 2 bases unmatched. Germline loops: CDR1 SGHAT, CDR2 FQNNGV. The CDR3 totals 14 residues. The CDR3 DNA reads TGTGCCAGCAGCTTAGTGGGGGGGGCCTACGAGCAGTACTTC. Residues: CASSLVGGAYEQYF.

This clone showed up just once. The rearrangement joins TRBV6-6 to TRBJ2-1, with TRBD1 matching 8 bases. V was pared by 7 bases and J by 6 bases, with 8 bases of the junction left unmatched. The germline gives CDR1 MNHNY, CDR2 SVGAGI (reference sequence). CDR3 length equals 14 residues. The DNA for the CDR3 is TGTGCCAGCACATGGACAGGGTCGGGCAATGAGCAGTTCTTC. Protein sequence: CASTWTGSGNEQFF.

CDR3 in amino acids: CATSDPNRRELFF. DNA for the CDR3: TGTGCCACCAGTGATCCGAACCGACGGGAACTGTTTTTT. The V gene is TRBV24-1, the J gene TRBJ1-4; D gene ambiguous. Per the germline V gene, CDR1 is KGHDR and CDR2 is SFDVKD. Trimming removed 3 bases at V and 12 bases at J, with 13 bases between. This CDR3 contains 13 residues.

The genes are TRBV2 and TRBJ2-1; TRBD1 matches at 8 bases. The germline CDR1 and CDR2 sequences are SNHLY and FYNNEI. The V segment lost 4 bases and the J segment 7 bases; nucleotides outside the gene matches: 3. CDR3 length equals 13 residues. The CDR3 sequence: CASSGRGQNEQFF. In nucleotides, the CDR3 is TGTGCCAGCAGTGGCAGGGGGCAGAATGAGCAGTTCTTC.